Described below is a single TCR beta chain sequence and its context. The sample originates from a study of blood T cells in healthy people across ages. Combining a sample-barcoded 5' primer with a J-beta primer mix, a second PCR ran for roughly 7 to 12 cycles. Each cDNA molecule received a tag from a template-switch adaptor that had 12 random nucleotides. TCRdb re-derived calls from the 5' RACE reads in MiXCR, one entry per CDR3 protein. The table includes about 670,000 distinct CDR3 sequences, roughly two fifths detected once. No fewer than 6 million PBMCs went into each sample. Total RNA, at least 5.5 micrograms per sample, was extracted from PBMCs. Germline lookup yields CDR1 MDHEN and CDR2 SYDVKM. The CDR3 is made up of 15 amino acids. The germline V and J ends were trimmed by 2 bases and 1 base, with 8 bases remaining between them.

The chain uses TRBV28 and TRBJ2-2; D is unresolved. Sequencing input: blood. The clonotype was recovered from an elderly man in good health. CDR3 coding DNA: TGTGCCAGCAGTTTAAATCTGCGGAACACCGGGGAGCTGTTTTTT. Protein: CASSLNLRNTGELFF.